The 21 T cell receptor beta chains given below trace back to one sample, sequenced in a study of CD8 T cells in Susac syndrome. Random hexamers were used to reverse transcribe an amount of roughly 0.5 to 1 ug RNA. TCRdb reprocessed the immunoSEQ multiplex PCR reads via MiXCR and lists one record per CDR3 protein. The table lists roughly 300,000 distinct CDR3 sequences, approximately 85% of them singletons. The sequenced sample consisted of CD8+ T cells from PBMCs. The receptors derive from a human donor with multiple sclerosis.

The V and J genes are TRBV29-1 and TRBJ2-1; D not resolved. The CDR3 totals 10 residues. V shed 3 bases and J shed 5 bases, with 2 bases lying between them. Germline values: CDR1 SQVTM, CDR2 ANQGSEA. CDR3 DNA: TGCAGCGTTGACAACAATGAGCAGTTCTTC. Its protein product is CSVDNNEQFF.

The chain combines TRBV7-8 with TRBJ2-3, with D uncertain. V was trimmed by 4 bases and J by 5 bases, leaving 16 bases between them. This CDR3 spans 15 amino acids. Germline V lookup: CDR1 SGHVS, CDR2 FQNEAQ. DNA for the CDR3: TGTGCCAGCAGCTACCTCCTAACGATTGGAGATACGCAGTATTTT. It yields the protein CASSYLLTIGDTQYF.

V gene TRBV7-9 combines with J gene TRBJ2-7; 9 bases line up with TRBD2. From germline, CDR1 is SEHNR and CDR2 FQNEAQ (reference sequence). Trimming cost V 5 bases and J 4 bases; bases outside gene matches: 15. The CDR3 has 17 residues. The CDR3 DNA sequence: TGTGCCAGCAGCCGGCAGGGGACCGCTAGCGGGGATTACGAGCAGTACTTC. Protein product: CASSRQGTASGDYEQYF.

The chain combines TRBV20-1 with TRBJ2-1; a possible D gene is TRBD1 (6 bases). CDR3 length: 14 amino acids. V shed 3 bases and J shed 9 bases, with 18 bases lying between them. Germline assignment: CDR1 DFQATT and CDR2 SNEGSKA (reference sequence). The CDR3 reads CSASTGTYSSEQFF. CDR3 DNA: TGCAGTGCTAGTACCGGGACATATTCTTCTGAGCAGTTCTTC.

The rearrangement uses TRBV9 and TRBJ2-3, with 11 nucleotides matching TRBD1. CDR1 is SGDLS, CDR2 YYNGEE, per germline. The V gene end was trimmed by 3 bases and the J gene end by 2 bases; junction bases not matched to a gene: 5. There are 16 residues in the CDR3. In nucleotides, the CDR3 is TGTGCCAGCAGCGAGAGGACAGGGGGCCCCACAGATACGCAGTATTTT. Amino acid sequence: CASSERTGGPTDTQYF.

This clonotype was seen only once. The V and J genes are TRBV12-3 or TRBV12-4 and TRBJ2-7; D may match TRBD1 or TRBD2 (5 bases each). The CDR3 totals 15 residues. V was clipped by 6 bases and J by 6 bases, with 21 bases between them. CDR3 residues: CASSSSDGTEAEQYF. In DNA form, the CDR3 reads TGTGCCAGCAGCTCCTCAGACGGGACCGAGGCCGAGCAGTACTTC.

The CDR3 coding sequence is TGTGCCAGCACCAAGGGGCTAGCGGGAGGGCCTTCCTACAATGAGCAGTTCTTC. Amino acids: CASTKGLAGGPSYNEQFF. The rearrangement links TRBV28 to TRBJ2-1, with 12 bases that match TRBD2. The V segment lost 7 bases and the J segment 1 base; nucleotides outside the gene matches: 11. Germline V gene sequence: CDR1 MDHEN, CDR2 SYDVKM. The CDR3 consists of 18 residues. Supplemented by reference TRBV28 and TRBJ2-1, the full variable domain reads DVKVTQSSRYLVKRTGEKVFLECVQDMDHENMFWYRQDPGLGLRLIYFSYDVKMKEKGDIPEGYSVSREKKERFSLILESASTNQTSMYLCASTKGLAGGPSYNEQFFGPGTRLTVL.

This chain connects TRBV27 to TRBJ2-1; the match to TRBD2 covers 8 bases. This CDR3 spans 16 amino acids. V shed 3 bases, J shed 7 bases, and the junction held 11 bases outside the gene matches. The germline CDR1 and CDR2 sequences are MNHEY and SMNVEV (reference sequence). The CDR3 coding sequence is TGTGCCAGCAGTTTGGCAGCGGGAGAACCGGTTAATGAGCAGTTCTTC. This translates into CASSLAAGEPVNEQFF.

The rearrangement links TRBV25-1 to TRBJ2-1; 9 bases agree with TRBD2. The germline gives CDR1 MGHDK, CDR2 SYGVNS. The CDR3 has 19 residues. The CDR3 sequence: CVNRQAGSGSENSYNEQFF. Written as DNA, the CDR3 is TGTGTCAACCGACAGGCTGGTAGCGGGAGCGAGAATTCCTACAATGAGCAGTTCTTC.

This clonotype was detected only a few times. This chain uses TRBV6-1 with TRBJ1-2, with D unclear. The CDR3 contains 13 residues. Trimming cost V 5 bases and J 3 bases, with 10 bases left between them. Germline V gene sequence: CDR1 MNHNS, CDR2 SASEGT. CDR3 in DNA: TGTGCCAGCAGTCGCTATGCGGACTATGGCTACACCTTC. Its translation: CASSRYADYGYTF.

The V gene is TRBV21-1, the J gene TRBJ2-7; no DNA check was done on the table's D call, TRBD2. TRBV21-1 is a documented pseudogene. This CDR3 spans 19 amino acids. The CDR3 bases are TGTGCCAGCAGCAAAAGCCTATCTCTAGAGGCAGGGGACCCCTGGGAGCAGTACTTC. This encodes CASSKSLSLEAGDPWEQYF.

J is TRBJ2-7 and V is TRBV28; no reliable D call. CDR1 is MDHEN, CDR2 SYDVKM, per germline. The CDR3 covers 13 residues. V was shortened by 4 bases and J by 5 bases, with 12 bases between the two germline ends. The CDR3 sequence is CASSSGNSDEQYF. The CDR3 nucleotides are TGTGCCAGCAGTTCCGGTAATTCGGACGAGCAGTACTTC.

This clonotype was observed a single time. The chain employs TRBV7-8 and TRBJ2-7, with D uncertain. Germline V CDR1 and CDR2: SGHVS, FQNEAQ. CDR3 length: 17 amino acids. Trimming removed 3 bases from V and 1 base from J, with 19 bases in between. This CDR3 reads CASSFELSGRESYEQYF. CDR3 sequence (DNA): TGTGCCAGCAGCTTCGAACTTTCAGGCCGTGAGTCCTACGAGCAGTACTTC.

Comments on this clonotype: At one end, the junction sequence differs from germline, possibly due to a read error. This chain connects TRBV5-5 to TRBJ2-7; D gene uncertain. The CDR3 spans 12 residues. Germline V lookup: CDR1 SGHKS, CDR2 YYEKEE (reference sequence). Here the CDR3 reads CASRLGLREQYF. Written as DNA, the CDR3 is TGTGCCAGCAGGTTGGGCTTACGGGAGCAGTACTTC.

The CDR3 coding sequence is TGTGCCAGCAGCCTTGGGGCTGATCAGCCCCAGCATTTT. This codes for CASSLGADQPQHF. This chain uses TRBV11-2 with TRBJ1-5, with D maybe TRBD1 (5 bases). Germline V gene data show CDR1 as SGHAT and CDR2 as FQNNGV. Trimming removed 5 bases at V and 5 bases at J, with 10 bases between. CDR3 length: 13 amino acids.

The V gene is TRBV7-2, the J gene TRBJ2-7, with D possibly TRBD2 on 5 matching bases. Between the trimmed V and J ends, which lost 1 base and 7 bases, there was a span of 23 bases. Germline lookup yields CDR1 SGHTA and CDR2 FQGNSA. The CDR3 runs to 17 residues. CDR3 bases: TGTGCCAGCAGCTTAGAACCCACGCTAGGCCCCTCGGGAGAGCAGTACTTC. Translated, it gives CASSLEPTLGPSGEQYF.

The CDR3 sequence is CASRAPGRYGYTF. The DNA for the CDR3 is TGTGCCAGCAGGGCCCCAGGGCGGTATGGCTACACCTTC. This chain uses TRBV6-5 with TRBJ1-2; tentative D call: TRBD1 (5 bases). Trimming took off 6 bases at V and 5 bases at J, with 13 bases between the two ends. The CDR3 runs to 13 residues. Germline values: CDR1 MNHEY, CDR2 SVGAGI.

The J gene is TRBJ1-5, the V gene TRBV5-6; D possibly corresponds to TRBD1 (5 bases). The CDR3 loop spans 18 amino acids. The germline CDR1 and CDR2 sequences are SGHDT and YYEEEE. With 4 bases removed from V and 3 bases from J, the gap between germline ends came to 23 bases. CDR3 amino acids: CASSRGAWTDIANQPQHF. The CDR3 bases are TGTGCCAGCAGCCGCGGGGCCTGGACGGATATAGCCAATCAGCCCCAGCATTTT.

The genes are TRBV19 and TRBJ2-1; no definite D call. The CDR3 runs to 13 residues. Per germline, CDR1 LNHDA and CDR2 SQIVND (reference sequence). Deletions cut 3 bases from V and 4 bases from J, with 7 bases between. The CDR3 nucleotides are TGTGCCAGTAGTATGGAAAATTACAATGAGCAGTTCTTC. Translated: CASSMENYNEQFF.

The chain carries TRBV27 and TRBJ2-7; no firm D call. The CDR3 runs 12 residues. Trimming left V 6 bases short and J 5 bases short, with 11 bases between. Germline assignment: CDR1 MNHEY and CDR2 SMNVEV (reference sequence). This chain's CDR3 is CASSWPGDEQYF. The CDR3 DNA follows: TGTGCCAGCAGCTGGCCTGGAGACGAGCAGTACTTC.

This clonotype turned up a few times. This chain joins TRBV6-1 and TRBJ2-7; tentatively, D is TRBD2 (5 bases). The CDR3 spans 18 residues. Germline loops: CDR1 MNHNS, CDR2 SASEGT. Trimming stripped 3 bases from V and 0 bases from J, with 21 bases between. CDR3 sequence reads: CASSERLLGPRSSYEQYF. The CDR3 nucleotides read TGTGCCAGCAGTGAGCGATTACTAGGCCCTCGATCCTCCTACGAGCAGTACTTC.